Following are 12 T cell receptor beta chains from one sample sequenced in a study of read filtering for tumor transcriptome and immune sequencing. From roughly 390 ng of RNA, a library with molecular barcoded alpha/delta and beta/gamma adaptors was made. TCRdb independently ran MiXCR on the reads; one entry per CDR3 protein. The profile shows 45,000 to 50,000 distinct CDR3 sequences, approximately 12% of them singletons. The sequenced material came from a population of CD138-negative cells sorted from bone marrow. These receptors all stem from a donor at least 40 years old with multiple myeloma.

This clonotype was found many times. This chain joins TRBV5-1 and TRBJ2-7; D could derive from TRBD1 or TRBD2 (5 bases each). Between the trimmed V and J ends, which lost 4 bases and 4 bases, there was a span of 15 bases. CDR1 SGHRS and CDR2 YFSETQ come from the germline V gene. The CDR3 spans 14 residues. CDR3 protein: CASSQSRDVYEQYF. As DNA, the CDR3 is TGCGCCAGCAGCCAGTCCCGGGACGTTTACGAGCAGTACTTC.

With respect to this clonotype: Here the CDR3 omits its conserved ending phenylalanine or tryptophan, so a read error is the likely source. V is TRBV7-2 and J is TRBJ1-5; 7 bases are a match to TRBD1. Germline V gene sequence: CDR1 SGHTA, CDR2 FQGNSA. With V trimmed by 4 bases and J by 4 bases, 7 bases remained unmatched. The CDR3 runs to 15 residues. This chain's CDR3 is CASSYNGDSNQPQHS. The CDR3, as DNA: TGTGCCAGCAGCTATAACGGGGACAGTAATCAGCCCCAGCATTCT.

This clonotype occurred a few times. A much larger clone lies one base from this, so it may be a read error. The genes are TRBV7-9 and TRBJ2-5; D is unclear. This CDR3 contains 13 residues. CDR1 is SEHNR and CDR2 is FQNEAQ in the germline V gene (reference sequence). This CDR3 reads CSSKLSNQEAQYF. The CDR3, as DNA: TGTTCCAGCAAGTTAAGCAACCAAGAGGCCCAGTACTTC.

This clonotype was picked up many times. This rearrangement joins TRBV24-1 to TRBJ2-1, with D possibly being TRBD2 (6 bases). CDR1 is KGHDR, CDR2 SFDVKD, per germline. The CDR3 is made up of 14 amino acids. V was cut by 5 bases and J by 8 bases, with 15 bases left in between. CDR3 loop: CATSGSPPSDEQFF. DNA of the CDR3: TGTGCCACCAGTGGCTCCCCCCCTAGCGATGAGCAGTTCTTC.

This clonotype was observed many times. This chain connects TRBV20-1 to TRBJ2-2; D could derive from TRBD1 or TRBD2 (5 bases each). The CDR3 covers 16 residues. Trimming cost V 1 base and J 7 bases, with 19 bases left between them. Germline V CDR1 and CDR2: DFQATT, SNEGSKA (reference sequence). The CDR3 loop is CSARGGILAYHGELFF. In DNA, the CDR3 is TGCAGTGCTAGAGGGGGGATTTTGGCTTATCACGGGGAGCTGTTTTTT.

This clonotype was recorded many times. The rearrangement joins TRBV7-3 to TRBJ2-3; TRBD1 agrees at 9 bases. CDR1 and CDR2 (germline): SGHTA, FQGTGA. With V trimmed by 2 bases and J by 4 bases, 4 bases remained unmatched. The CDR3 contains 15 residues. The CDR3 loop is CASSLQQGAADTQYF. The CDR3 nucleotides are TGTGCCAGCAGCTTACAACAGGGGGCAGCAGATACGCAGTATTTT.

Only a few counts were recorded for this clonotype. A read error is possible here, since a much larger clone lies one base away. The rearrangement uses TRBV12-3 or TRBV12-4 and TRBJ2-5, with 12 nucleotides matching TRBD2. The CDR3 runs 15 residues. Trimming at V came to 5 bases and at J to 3 bases, leaving 4 bases not matched to a gene. This chain's CDR3 is CASSIWTSGKETQYF. The CDR3 nucleotides read TGTGCCAGCAGTATTTGGACTAGCGGGAAAGAGACCCAGTACTTC.

This clonotype was seen repeatedly, ten times or more. The V call is TRBV12-3 or TRBV12-4, the J call TRBJ1-5, with D possibly TRBD1 on 5 matching bases. V lost 4 bases, J lost 6 bases, and 10 bases lay in between. The CDR3 sequence is 13 residues long. This chain's CDR3 is CASSSGPLQPQHF. Here the CDR3 DNA reads TGTGCCAGCAGTTCAGGGCCTCTTCAGCCCCAGCATTTT.

Ten or more counts support this clonotype. The CDR3 sequence is CASRGSGSRGSQETQYF. The CDR3 DNA reads TGTGCCAGCAGAGGTAGCGGGAGTCGGGGTAGCCAAGAGACCCAGTACTTC. This chain connects TRBV6-1 to TRBJ2-5; 9 bases are a match to TRBD2. V was pared by 6 bases and J by 1 base, with 12 bases of the junction left unmatched. Germline CDR1 MNHNS, CDR2 SASEGT. This CDR3 spans 17 amino acids.

This clonotype was recorded at least ten times. V usage is TRBV5-1 and J usage is TRBJ1-4, with 9 bases matching TRBD1. The CDR3 runs to 15 residues. V lost 2 bases and J lost 8; bases outside the gene matches: 7. CDR1 is SGHRS, CDR2 YFSETQ, per germline. The CDR3 reads CASSLLGQGAEKLFF. CDR3 DNA: TGCGCCAGCAGCTTACTGGGACAGGGCGCCGAAAAACTGTTTTTT.

Regarding this clonotype: This may be a read error, as it is one base from a much larger clone. The chain couples TRBV7-9 to TRBJ1-1; D unclear. V gave up 1 base and J gave up 5 bases, with 8 bases separating them. The germline V gene has CDR1 SEHNR and CDR2 FQNEAQ (reference sequence). The length of the CDR3 is 13 residues. The CDR3 sequence is CASSLVGWTEAFF. The DNA of the CDR3 is TGTGCCAGCAGCTTAGTGGGATGGACTGAAGCTTTCTTT.

This clonotype is judged large. The V call is TRBV20-1, the J call TRBJ2-1, with D perhaps TRBD2 (5 bases). Per germline, CDR1 DFQATT and CDR2 SNEGSKA (reference sequence). There are 15 residues in the CDR3. With 6 bases removed from V and 0 bases from J, the gap between germline ends came to 15 bases. This chain's CDR3 is CSAENLGSSYNEQFF. CDR3 nucleotide sequence: TGCAGTGCCGAAAACCTGGGGAGCTCCTACAATGAGCAGTTCTTC.